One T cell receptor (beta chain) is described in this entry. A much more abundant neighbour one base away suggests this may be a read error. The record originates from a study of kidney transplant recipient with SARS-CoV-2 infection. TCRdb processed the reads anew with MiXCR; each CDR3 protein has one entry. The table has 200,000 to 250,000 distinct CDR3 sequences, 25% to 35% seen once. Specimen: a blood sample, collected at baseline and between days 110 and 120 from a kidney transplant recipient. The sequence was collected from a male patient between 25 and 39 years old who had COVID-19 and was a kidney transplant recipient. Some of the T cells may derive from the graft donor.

The CDR3 coding sequence is TGTGCCAGCAGCACGCAGTATCCCATTTCTTTCTCTGGGACCCAGTACTTC. It encodes CASSTQYPISFSGTQYF. V gene TRBV3-1 combines with J gene TRBJ2-5; D is unresolved. The germline gives CDR1 LGHDT, CDR2 YNNKEL (reference sequence). This CDR3 comprises 17 residues. V was pared by 5 bases and J by 7 bases, with 26 bases between.